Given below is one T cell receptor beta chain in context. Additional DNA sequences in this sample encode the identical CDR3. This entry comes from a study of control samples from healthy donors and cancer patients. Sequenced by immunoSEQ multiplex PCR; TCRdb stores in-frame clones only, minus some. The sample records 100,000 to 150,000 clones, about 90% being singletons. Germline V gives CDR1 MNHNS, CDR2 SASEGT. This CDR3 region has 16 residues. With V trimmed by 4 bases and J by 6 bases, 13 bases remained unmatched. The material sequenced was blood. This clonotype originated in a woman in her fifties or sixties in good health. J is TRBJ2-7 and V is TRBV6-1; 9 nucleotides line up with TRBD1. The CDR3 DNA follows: TGTGCCAGCAGTGCTACCCCCGGGACAGGGTTACTCGAGCAGTACTTC. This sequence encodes CASSATPGTGLLEQYF.